One and the same sample provided the 26 T cell receptor beta chains below, sequenced in a study of T cells in localized non-small cell lung cancer. The protocol was immunoSEQ multiplex PCR, while the TCRdb copy is restricted to in-frame clones and leaves out a portion. This sample has around 50,000 clones, with 86% found just once. The specimen was peripheral blood, collected before any cancer treatment. The source is an older male donor with stage III squamous cell lung carcinoma.

CDR3 nucleotides: TGTGCCAGCAGCACGGCGCAGGGGGCCGAGCAGTACTTC. Encoded protein: CASSTAQGAEQYF. The chain carries TRBV7-2 and TRBJ2-7, with 8 bases matching TRBD1. Germline CDR1 reads SGHTA; CDR2 reads FQGNSA. Unmatched junction bases numbered 6, after V lost 5 bases and J lost 6 bases. CDR3 length equals 13 residues.

This clone was recorded a few times. The chain employs TRBV18 and TRBJ1-1; a weak D match, TRBD1 (5 bases). The CDR3 runs 13 residues. The V end lost 2 bases, the J end lost 1 base, and 5 bases lay between the germline ends. Looked up from germline, CDR1 is KGHSH and CDR2 is LQKENI. The CDR3 region has the DNA TGTGCCAGCTCACCAGGACAGAACACTGAAGCTTTCTTT. This translates into CASSPGQNTEAFF. The full variable domain, rest sourced from reference TRBV18 and TRBJ1-1, is NAGVMQNPRHLVRRRGQEARLRCSPMKGHSHVYWYRQLPEEGLKFMVYLQKENIIDESGMPKERFSAEFPKEGPSILRIQQVVRGDSAAYFCASSPGQNTEAFFGQGTRLTVV.

The table lists this clone with a count of one. The chain combines TRBV18 with TRBJ1-3, with 9 bases matching TRBD1. The CDR3 length is 15 residues. The germline CDR1 and CDR2 sequences are KGHSH and LQKENI. Germline trimming cut 6 bases from V and 0 bases from J; bases unmatched to any gene: 3. The CDR3 sequence is CASSGQGNSGNTIYF. As DNA, the CDR3 is TGTGCCAGCTCGGGACAGGGAAACTCTGGAAACACCATATATTTT.

J is TRBJ1-2 and V is TRBV28; D not certain. V was trimmed by 5 bases and J by 4 bases, leaving 17 bases between them. The CDR3 totals 15 residues. From germline, CDR1 is MDHEN and CDR2 SYDVKM. The DNA of the CDR3 is TGTGCCAGCAGTCCCACGAGGCGACTCGGCTATGGCTACACCTTC. Amino acids: CASSPTRRLGYGYTF.

Of note for this clone: Other nucleotide sequences in the sample specify the same CDR3. This rearrangement joins TRBV13 to TRBJ2-1; the match to TRBD1 covers 8 bases. This CDR3 comprises 15 residues. Germline V gene lookup returns CDR1 PRHDT and CDR2 FYEKMQ (reference sequence). J lost 2 bases, V lost 4 bases, and 4 bases had no gene match. CDR3 bases: TGTGCCAGCAGCTCGACGGACAGGGCCTACAATGAGCAGTTCTTC. Translated, it gives CASSSTDRAYNEQFF.

The table lists this clone with a few counts. The rearrangement joins TRBV7-2 to TRBJ1-6; D is unresolved. V gave up 4 bases and J gave up 0 bases, with 7 bases separating them. The CDR3 contains 15 residues. Germline lookup yields CDR1 SGHTA and CDR2 FQGNSA. DNA of the CDR3: TGTGCCAGCAGCTGGACGGACTCCTATAATTCACCCCTCCACTTT. Protein: CASSWTDSYNSPLHF.

V gene TRBV12-1 combines with J gene TRBJ2-7. TRBV12-1 is a pseudogene locus. The CDR3 has 14 amino acids. The CDR3 sequence is CASSFAGPTYEQYF. CDR3 nucleotide sequence: TGTGCCAGCAGCTTTGCAGGACCCACCTACGAGCAGTACTTC.

This clone occurred once. The chain combines TRBV5-1 with TRBJ2-3; D possibly uses TRBD1 or TRBD2 (5 bases each). Germline V lookup: CDR1 SGHRS, CDR2 YFSETQ. The V gene lost 3 bases and the J gene lost 6 bases, with 5 bases spanning the gap. CDR3 length: 11 amino acids. The CDR3 here is CASSWGDTQYF. The CDR3 bases are TGCGCCAGCAGCTGGGGGGATACGCAGTATTTT.

The V and J genes are TRBV5-4 and TRBJ2-7; 10 bases are shared with TRBD1. The ends lost 4 bases at V and 6 bases at J; junction bases unmatched: 7. The CDR3 length is 14 residues. Germline values: CDR1 SGHNT, CDR2 YYREEE (reference sequence). The CDR3 protein is CASSPGTGVGEQYF. The CDR3 nucleotides read TGTGCCAGCAGCCCTGGGACAGGGGTCGGCGAGCAGTACTTC.

The rearrangement links TRBV6-6 to TRBJ1-2; no reliable D call. The germline V and J ends were trimmed by 0 bases and 4 bases, with 9 bases remaining between them. Germline lookup yields CDR1 MNHNY and CDR2 SVGAGI (reference sequence). The CDR3 totals 14 residues. The CDR3 bases are TGTGCCAGCAGTTACTCTACGGATTCCTATGGCTACACCTTC. As protein: CASSYSTDSYGYTF.

J is TRBJ2-7 and V is TRBV27; 9 nucleotides align to TRBD1. Trimming removed 2 bases from V and 3 bases from J; junction bases left unmatched: 8. The length of the CDR3 is 16 residues. The V gene's germline CDR1 is MNHEY and CDR2 SMNVEV (reference sequence). CDR3 sequence: CASSLGLAGQGYEQYF. In DNA, the CDR3 is TGTGCCAGCAGTTTAGGTCTCGCGGGACAGGGCTACGAGCAGTACTTC.

The chain employs TRBV14 and TRBJ1-1; tentatively, D is TRBD1 (5 bases). The germline V gene encodes CDR1 SGHDN and CDR2 FVKESK. With 4 bases removed from V and 0 bases from J, the gap between germline ends came to 18 bases. The CDR3 has 17 amino acids. The DNA of the CDR3 is TGTGCCAGCAGCCCCCCTGGGGGTGGGCTTGTGAACACTGAAGCTTTCTTT. Its protein is CASSPPGGGLVNTEAFF.

The chain is built from TRBV10-3 and TRBJ2-3, with 10 bases lining up with TRBD2. V was clipped by 4 bases and J by 4 bases; unmatched bases: 5. The CDR3 has 15 residues. Germline V gene sequence: CDR1 ENHRY, CDR2 SYGVKD. Written as DNA, the CDR3 is TGTGCCATCAGTGGTAGCGGGGGGCACGCAGATACGCAGTATTTT. Its protein product is CAISGSGGHADTQYF.

The gene calls are TRBV5-4 and TRBJ1-1; D not resolved. The germline CDR1 and CDR2 sequences are SGHNT and YYREEE (reference sequence). There are 13 residues in the CDR3. V was shortened by 4 bases and J by 0 bases, with 7 bases between the two germline ends. CDR3 amino acids: CASSLQLNTEAFF. CDR3 nucleotides: TGTGCCAGCAGCCTACAGTTGAACACTGAAGCTTTCTTT.

The V gene is TRBV4-2, the J gene TRBJ2-3; 10 bases map to TRBD2. The CDR3 is made up of 19 amino acids. Germline trimming cut 3 bases from V and 4 bases from J; bases unmatched to any gene: 16. Germline CDR1 and CDR2: LGHNA and YNFKEQ. CDR3 loop: CASSQFRTSGALIPDTQYF. CDR3 coding DNA: TGTGCCAGCAGCCAGTTCCGGACTAGCGGAGCCCTCATCCCAGATACGCAGTATTTT.

The chain carries TRBV5-1 and TRBJ1-3, with 9 positions matching TRBD1. V lost 4 bases and J lost 0; bases outside the gene matches: 8. This CDR3 is built from 17 residues. The V gene's germline CDR1 is SGHRS and CDR2 YFSETQ. CDR3 nucleotides: TGCGCCAGCAGCCCGGCCCGGACAGGGGACTCTGGAAACACCATATATTTT. It codes for CASSPARTGDSGNTIYF.

The chain is built from TRBV2 and TRBJ2-7; D is possibly TRBD1 or TRBD2 (5 bases each). Per germline, CDR1 SNHLY and CDR2 FYNNEI. V lost 5 bases and J lost 6, with 14 bases in between. The CDR3 has 13 amino acids. The DNA of the CDR3 is TGTGCCAGCAGTCGTTCCAGGGACGGCGAGCAGTACTTC. Translating gives CASSRSRDGEQYF.

The J gene is TRBJ1-2, the V gene TRBV6-5; no reliable D call. Deletions cut 0 bases from V and 2 bases from J, with 10 bases between. Germline assignment: CDR1 MNHEY and CDR2 SVGAGI. The CDR3 length is 15 residues. In DNA, the CDR3 is TGTGCCAGCAGTTACTCGAGTCTTGCAAACTATGGCTACACCTTC. Amino acid sequence: CASSYSSLANYGYTF.

In its sample, this clone was seen a few times. This chain joins TRBV5-6 and TRBJ1-3; no reliable D call. Trimming pared 0 bases from V and 4 bases from J, leaving 11 bases between. The germline CDR1 and CDR2 sequences are SGHDT and YYEEEE. The CDR3 is made up of 15 amino acids. The DNA for the CDR3 is TGTGCCAGCAGCTTGGGAGCGACTCCCGGAAACACCATATATTTT. As protein: CASSLGATPGNTIYF.

The chain employs TRBV5-6 and TRBJ2-2; 9 nucleotides line up with TRBD1. The germline V gene encodes CDR1 SGHDT and CDR2 YYEEEE. The V gene end was trimmed by 8 bases and the J gene end by 5 bases; junction bases not matched to a gene: 10. This CDR3 comprises 15 residues. The CDR3: CASKPAGTGTGELFF. CDR3 bases: TGTGCCAGTAAACCCGCCGGGACAGGGACCGGGGAGCTGTTTTTT.

The rearrangement joins TRBV5-4 to TRBJ2-1, with 9 positions matching TRBD2. Trimming removed 2 bases from V and 7 bases from J; junction bases left unmatched: 7. CDR1 is SGHNT, CDR2 YYREEE, per germline (reference sequence). The CDR3 totals 15 residues. CDR3 DNA sequence: TGTGCCAGCAGCTTAGCCCTCCTAGCGGGGAATGAGCAGTTCTTC. This sequence encodes CASSLALLAGNEQFF.

A few counts support this clone. CDR3 loop: CASSRRDRVNEQFF. In nucleotides, the CDR3 is TGTGCCAGCAGCCGCCGGGACAGGGTTAATGAGCAGTTCTTC. The chain recombines TRBV7-8 with TRBJ2-1, with 9 bases fitting TRBD1. Germline CDR1 SGHVS, CDR2 FQNEAQ. Trimming at V came to 5 bases and at J to 7 bases, leaving 6 bases not matched to a gene. CDR3 length: 14 residues.

The J gene is TRBJ1-5, the V gene TRBV19; possibly TRBD1 for D (6 bases). V was shortened by 3 bases and J by 3 bases, with 12 bases between the two germline ends. The CDR3 is 15 residues long. Looked up from germline, CDR1 is LNHDA and CDR2 is SQIVND (reference sequence). CDR3 loop: CASSMTGTPNQPQHF. The CDR3 bases are TGTGCCAGTAGTATGACCGGGACACCCAATCAGCCCCAGCATTTT.

The table lists this clone with a count of one. This chain links TRBV6-5 with TRBJ1-5; perhaps TRBD1 as D (5 bases). The CDR3 has 14 amino acids. The V end lost 5 bases, the J end lost 7 bases, and 15 bases lay between the germline ends. CDR1 MNHEY and CDR2 SVGAGI come from the germline V gene. The CDR3 DNA reads TGTGCCAGCAGTAATTCGGGGGAGGGACAGCCCCAGCATTTT. Its translation is CASSNSGEGQPQHF.

Only one count was recorded for this clone. The CDR3 coding sequence is TGCAGCGTTGATTTACAGATGAGAGATACGCAGTATTTT. This encodes CSVDLQMRDTQYF. This rearrangement joins TRBV29-1 to TRBJ2-3; no reliable D call. This CDR3 spans 13 amino acids. V dropped 3 bases and J dropped 5 bases, with 12 bases sitting between them. From germline, CDR1 is SQVTM and CDR2 ANQGSEA.

The chain carries TRBV6-6 and TRBJ2-7; 13 bases align to TRBD2. The V segment lost 6 bases and the J segment 3 bases; nucleotides outside the gene matches: 5. The V gene's germline CDR1 is MNHNY and CDR2 SVGAGI (reference sequence). The CDR3 loop spans 15 amino acids. The CDR3, as DNA: TGTGCCAGCAGCCCACTAGCGGGAGGGGACTACGAGCAGTACTTC. This sequence encodes CASSPLAGGDYEQYF.